This entry lists 17 T cell receptor beta chains sequenced from one sample in a study of T cells after posttransplantation cyclophosphamide. Produced via immunoSEQ multiplex PCR; TCRdb's table is partial and in-frame only. The sample lists around 22,000 clones, 89% occurring once. Control samples came 1 year after myeloablative marrow transplants with methotrexate plus calcineurin inhibitor. The source material was PBMCs, sampled after an allogeneic stem cell transplant with a calcineurin inhibitor and methotrexate. The source of these receptors is a female patient aged 50 to 65 who received an allogeneic stem cell transplant from an unrelated donor, was CMV-positive, and had chronic GVHD only. Some T cells may originate from the graft donor.

The count of this clone is one. The V gene is TRBV5-1, the J gene TRBJ1-1; 10 positions agree with TRBD1. The CDR3 contains 13 residues. The V gene end was trimmed by 4 bases and the J gene end by 4 bases; junction bases not matched to a gene: 1. Germline loops: CDR1 SGHRS, CDR2 YFSETQ. DNA for the CDR3: TGCGCCAGCAGCGGGACAGGGGTCACTGAAGCTTTCTTT. Its translation is CASSGTGVTEAFF.

V gene TRBV18 combines with J gene TRBJ2-1, with 7 bases aligning to TRBD2. Germline CDR1 KGHSH, CDR2 LQKENI. V lost 5 bases and J lost 6; bases outside the gene matches: 10. The CDR3 sequence is 15 residues long. The DNA for the CDR3 is TGTGCCAGCTCAGTGGGGCTAGCGGCCGGCAATGAGCAGTTCTTC. It yields the protein CASSVGLAAGNEQFF.

The chain links TRBV14 to TRBJ2-3; D may be TRBD1 (6 bases). Germline values: CDR1 SGHDN, CDR2 FVKESK. Between the trimmed V and J ends, which lost 4 bases and 2 bases, there was a span of 19 bases. There are 17 residues in the CDR3. CDR3 in amino acids: CASSLDRLISYTDTQYF. The CDR3 region has the DNA TGTGCCAGCAGCCTAGACAGGCTAATTTCTTACACAGATACGCAGTATTTT.

For the CDR3, the DNA is TGTGCCAGCAGCGTAGGGGACAGGAGGAACACCGGGGAGCTGTTTTTT. Amino acids: CASSVGDRRNTGELFF. The chain is built from TRBV9 and TRBJ2-2, with 8 bases that match TRBD1. CDR1 is SGDLS, CDR2 YYNGEE, per germline. Trimming removed 0 bases from V and 1 base from J; junction bases left unmatched: 2. CDR3 length: 16 residues.

The chain recombines TRBV19 with TRBJ1-5; TRBD1 agrees at 7 bases. The CDR3 covers 13 residues. Trimming at V came to 6 bases and at J to 5 bases, leaving 4 bases not matched to a gene. CDR1 and CDR2 (germline): LNHDA, SQIVND (reference sequence). The CDR3 loop reads CASRQQGDQPQHF. The DNA for the CDR3 is TGTGCCAGTAGGCAGCAGGGGGATCAGCCCCAGCATTTT.

This chain uses TRBV10-3 with TRBJ2-1; 14 nucleotides agree with TRBD2. This CDR3 has 16 amino acids. With V trimmed by 5 bases and J by 10 bases, 10 bases remained unmatched. Per germline, CDR1 ENHRY and CDR2 SYGVKD. The CDR3 loop is CAISSTGTSGRGEQFF. CDR3 DNA sequence: TGTGCCATCAGTTCCACCGGGACTAGCGGGAGAGGGGAGCAGTTCTTC.

This chain joins TRBV27 and TRBJ1-1; TRBD1 might be the D (5 bases). The CDR3 length is 12 residues. CDR1 and CDR2 from the germline V gene are MNHEY and SMNVEV (reference sequence). V was clipped by 5 bases and J by 8 bases, with 12 bases between them. In nucleotides, the CDR3 is TGTGCCAGCAGTCCCCAGGGTCTCGAAGCTTTCTTT. Protein product: CASSPQGLEAFF.

The chain joins TRBV5-1 to TRBJ2-1; D is uncertain. The CDR3 extends over 16 amino acids. Trimming removed 0 bases from V and 4 bases from J, with 14 bases in between. Germline CDR1 is SGHRS and CDR2 is YFSETQ. The CDR3 coding sequence is TGCGCCAGCAGCTTGGTGTTTGATTTACGGTACAATGAGCAGTTCTTC. Translation: CASSLVFDLRYNEQFF.

The chain's CDR3 is CASSLSGGQGRVQETQYF. CDR3 DNA: TGTGCCAGCAGTTTATCGGGGGGACAGGGGAGGGTTCAAGAGACCCAGTACTTC. The rearrangement links TRBV27 to TRBJ2-5; TRBD1 aligns across 10 bases. V shed 0 bases and J 2 bases; nucleotides not matched to a gene: 9. The CDR3 spans 18 residues. Germline V CDR1 and CDR2: MNHEY, SMNVEV (reference sequence).

The V and J genes are TRBV28 and TRBJ2-1; 8 nucleotides match TRBD1. The CDR3 totals 16 residues. Per the germline V gene, CDR1 is MDHEN and CDR2 is SYDVKM. Trimming took 5 bases from V and 0 from J; bases not matched to a gene: 6. As DNA, the CDR3 is TGTGCCAGCAGTCCGTGGACAGGGAGCTCCTACAATGAGCAGTTCTTC. Its protein is CASSPWTGSSYNEQFF.

The chain uses TRBV6-5 and TRBJ2-5; TRBD2 is a possible D gene (6 bases). CDR1 and CDR2 (germline): MNHEY, SVGAGI. The CDR3 is made up of 15 amino acids. Trimming cost V 6 bases and J 5 bases, with 19 bases left between them. In DNA form, the CDR3 reads TGTGCCAGCAGCCCCACCCCGGGACTCGGGGAGACCCAGTACTTC. Translated, it gives CASSPTPGLGETQYF.

The chain couples TRBV19 to TRBJ2-3; perhaps TRBD1 as D (5 bases). V dropped 5 bases and J dropped 5 bases, with 17 bases sitting between them. This CDR3 has 15 amino acids. Germline loops: CDR1 LNHDA, CDR2 SQIVND (reference sequence). For the CDR3, the DNA is TGTGCCAGTAGTCCAACGACAGAATGGGGAGATACGCAGTATTTT. It yields the protein CASSPTTEWGDTQYF.

This chain joins TRBV29-1 and TRBJ2-7, with 12 positions matching TRBD2. The V gene's germline CDR1 is SQVTM and CDR2 ANQGSEA. The CDR3 has 15 residues. Trimming at V came to 6 bases and at J to 6 bases, leaving 12 bases not matched to a gene. As DNA, the CDR3 is TGCAGCGTCTCCGGGACTAGCGGGCCCCCTGTCGAGCAGTACTTC. It specifies CSVSGTSGPPVEQYF.

J is TRBJ2-7 and V is TRBV6-5; D is unresolved. CDR1 and CDR2 (germline): MNHEY, SVGAGI. V was clipped by 6 bases and J by 6 bases, with 9 bases between them. This CDR3 has 11 residues. This CDR3 is CASRYLREQYF. The CDR3 nucleotides read TGTGCCAGCAGGTACCTCCGCGAGCAGTACTTC.

The chain combines TRBV14 with TRBJ2-5; 9 nucleotides line up with TRBD2. There are 17 residues in the CDR3. Trimming cost V 1 base and J 5 bases; bases outside gene matches: 11. Looked up from germline, CDR1 is SGHDN and CDR2 is FVKESK. The CDR3 loop is CASSQAPRASGTETQYF. In DNA form, the CDR3 reads TGTGCCAGCAGCCAAGCCCCCAGGGCTAGCGGGACCGAGACCCAGTACTTC.

V is TRBV9 and J is TRBJ1-3, with 8 bases lining up with TRBD1. J lost 4 bases, V lost 3 bases, and 6 bases had no gene match. Germline V CDR1 and CDR2: SGDLS, YYNGEE. The CDR3 runs 15 residues. The CDR3 reads CASSALTGDGNTIYF. CDR3 coding DNA: TGTGCCAGCAGCGCTTTGACAGGGGACGGAAACACCATATATTTT.

This clone was found a few times. This chain connects TRBV5-8 to TRBJ1-4; D gene unclear. The length of the CDR3 is 13 residues. Germline CDR1 SGHTS, CDR2 YDEGEE. V lost 3 bases and J 6 bases, leaving 9 bases between the germline ends. CDR3 DNA sequence: TGTGCCAGCAGCTCCGGAGTACATGAAAAACTGTTTTTT. Translated, it gives CASSSGVHEKLFF.